This T cell receptor beta chain was obtained from a study of blood T cell repertoires in COVID-19. Here immunoSEQ multiplex PCR was the method, and the copy in TCRdb shows in-frame clones only, minus some. In the table there are a few hundred thousand clones, around nine tenths of which are singletons. This CDR3 comprises 20 residues. Germline loops: CDR1 MRHNA, CDR2 SNTAGT. Trimming cost V 0 bases and J 2 bases; bases outside gene matches: 15. Specimen: PBMCs or T cells enriched from blood (not recorded which). The receptor's source is a woman aged 45 to 65 who had recovered from COVID-19. V gene TRBV6-4 combines with J gene TRBJ2-4; TRBD1 matches at 8 bases. The CDR3 region is CASSDSKDRVGEDPKNIQYF. In DNA, the CDR3 is TGTGCCAGCAGTGACTCGAAGGACAGGGTGGGGGAGGACCCCAAAAACATTCAGTACTTC.